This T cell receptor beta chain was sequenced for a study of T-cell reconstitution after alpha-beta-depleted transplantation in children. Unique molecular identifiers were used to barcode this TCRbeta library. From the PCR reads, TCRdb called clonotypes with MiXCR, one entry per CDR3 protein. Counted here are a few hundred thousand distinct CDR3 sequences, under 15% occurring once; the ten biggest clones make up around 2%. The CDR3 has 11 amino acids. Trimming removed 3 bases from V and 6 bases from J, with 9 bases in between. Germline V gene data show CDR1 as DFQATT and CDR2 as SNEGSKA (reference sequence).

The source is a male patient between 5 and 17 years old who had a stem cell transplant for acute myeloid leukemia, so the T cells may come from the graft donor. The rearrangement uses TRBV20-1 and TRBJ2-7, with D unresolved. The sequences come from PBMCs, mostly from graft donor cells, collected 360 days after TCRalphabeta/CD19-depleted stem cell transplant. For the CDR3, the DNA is TGCAGTGCTAGTTTCCCCCCCGAGCAGTACTTC. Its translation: CSASFPPEQYF.